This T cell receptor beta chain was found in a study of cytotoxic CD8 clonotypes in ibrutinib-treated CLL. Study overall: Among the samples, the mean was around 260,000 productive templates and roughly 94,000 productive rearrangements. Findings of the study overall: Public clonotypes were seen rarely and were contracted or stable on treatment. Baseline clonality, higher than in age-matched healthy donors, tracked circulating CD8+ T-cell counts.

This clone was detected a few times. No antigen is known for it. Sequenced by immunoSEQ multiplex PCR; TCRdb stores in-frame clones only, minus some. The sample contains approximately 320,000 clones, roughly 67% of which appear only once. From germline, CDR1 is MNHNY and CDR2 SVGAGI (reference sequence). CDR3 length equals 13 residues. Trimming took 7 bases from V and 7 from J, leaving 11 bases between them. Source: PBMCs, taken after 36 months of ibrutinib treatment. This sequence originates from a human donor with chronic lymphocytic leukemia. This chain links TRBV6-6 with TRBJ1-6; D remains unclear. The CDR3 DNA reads TGTGCCAGCAACGGACGGTTCAATTCACCCCTCCACTTT. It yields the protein CASNGRFNSPLHF.